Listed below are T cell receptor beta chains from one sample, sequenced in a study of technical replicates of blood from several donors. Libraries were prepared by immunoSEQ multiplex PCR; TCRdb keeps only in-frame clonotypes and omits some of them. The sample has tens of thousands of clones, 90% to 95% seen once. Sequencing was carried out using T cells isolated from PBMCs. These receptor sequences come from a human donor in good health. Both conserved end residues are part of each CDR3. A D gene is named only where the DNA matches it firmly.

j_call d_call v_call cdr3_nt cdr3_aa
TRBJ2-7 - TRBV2 TGTGCCAGCATGGGCGGACTCGCCTACGAGCAGTACTTC CASMGGLAYEQYF
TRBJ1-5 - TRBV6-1 TGTGCCAGCAGCGACAGTAGCAATCAGCCCCAGCATTTT CASSDSSNQPQHF
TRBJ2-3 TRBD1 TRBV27 TGTGCCAGCAGTTTAAAGGGGGCGAATACGCAGTATTTT CASSLKGANTQYF
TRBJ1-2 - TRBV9 TGTGCCAGCAGCTCAGTACGAAGCGGGCTGCGAGATAACTATGGCTACACCTTC CASSSVRSGLRDNYGYTF
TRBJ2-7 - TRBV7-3 TGTGCCAGCAGCCCCGCGGGGCCCTCCTACGAGCAGTACTTC CASSPAGPSYEQYF
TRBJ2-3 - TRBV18 TGTGCCAGCCAGAACGTCGGCACAGATACGCAGTATTTT CASQNVGTDTQYF
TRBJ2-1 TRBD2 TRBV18 TGTGCCAGCTCTTTGGCGGGAGTGGAAAGGTGGTCTTACAATGAGCAGTTCTTC CASSLAGVERWSYNEQFF
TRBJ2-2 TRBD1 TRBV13 TGTGCCAGCAGCTCGGGGACAGGAAACACCGGGGAGCTGTTTTTT CASSSGTGNTGELFF
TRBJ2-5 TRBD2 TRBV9 TGTGCCAGCAGCGTAGGCGGGGGGCCCCAAGAGACCCAGTACTTC CASSVGGGPQETQYF
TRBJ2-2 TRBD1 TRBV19 TGTGCCAGTAGTGGGGCGGGACAGGGGACTTACACCGGGGAGCTGTTTTTT CASSGAGQGTYTGELFF